Below, 29 T cell receptor beta chains from the same sample are listed, as sequenced in a study of read filtering for tumor transcriptome and immune sequencing. This library used 300 to 450 ng RNA and molecular barcoded adaptors spanning alpha/delta and beta/gamma chains. TCRdb analysed the reads with MiXCR anew, one entry per CDR3 protein. The sample shows about 57,000 distinct CDR3 sequences, 20% to 25% of them seen only once. Sample: a population of CD138-negative cells sorted from bone marrow. The receptors were gathered from a donor aged 40 or over with multiple myeloma.

In its sample, this clonotype was seen a few times. The genes are TRBV28 and TRBJ1-2; D is possibly TRBD1 (5 bases). CDR1 and CDR2 from the germline V gene are MDHEN and SYDVKM. Trimming pared 2 bases from V and 4 bases from J, leaving 14 bases between. The CDR3 is 15 residues long. The DNA for the CDR3 is TGTGCCAGCAGTTTACCCGGGACGGAGAGCTATGGCTACACCTTC. It specifies CASSLPGTESYGYTF.

Worth noting for this clonotype: A read error may explain this, as a much larger clone is one base away. The missing conserved phenylalanine or tryptophan at the end of this CDR3 makes a read error likely. The chain recombines TRBV6-1 with TRBJ1-1; D is ambiguous. Trimming shortened V by 8 bases and J by 2 bases, and 9 bases separated the two germline ends. Germline CDR1 and CDR2: MNHNS and SASEGT. The CDR3 sequence is 12 residues long. This chain's CDR3 is CASRKLNTEAFS. For the CDR3, the DNA is TGTGCCAGCCGAAAACTAAACACTGAAGCTTTCTCT.

On this clonotype: As the CDR3 is not closed by the conserved phenylalanine or tryptophan, this likely results from a read error. The chain links TRBV13 to TRBJ2-1; weak D call: TRBD2 (5 bases). In germline, CDR1 is PRHDT, CDR2 FYEKMQ (reference sequence). The length of the CDR3 is 17 residues. V dropped 1 base and J dropped 3 bases, with 16 bases sitting between them. The CDR3 DNA sequence: TGTGCCAGCAGCTTAGCCCTGGGTGGTGGGAGCTACAATGAGCAGTTCCTC. Protein sequence: CASSLALGGGSYNEQFL.

For this clonotype: A much larger clone differs from this one at a single base, so this may be a read error. This chain links TRBV20-1 with TRBJ1-5; TRBD1 might be the D (5 bases). The V end lost 6 bases, the J end lost 5 bases, and 20 bases lay between the germline ends. The V gene's germline CDR1 is DFQATT and CDR2 SNEGSKA (reference sequence). The CDR3 has 15 residues. CDR3 region: CSARRTGLFHQPQHF. The CDR3 DNA reads TGCAGTGCACGGAGAACGGGACTCTTCCATCAGCCCCAGCATTTT.

This clonotype has ten or more counts. The J gene is TRBJ2-6, the V gene TRBV20-1, with D uncertain. Germline lookup yields CDR1 DFQATT and CDR2 SNEGSKA (reference sequence). This CDR3 comprises 14 residues. V dropped 6 bases and J dropped 0 bases, with 9 bases sitting between them. CDR3 nucleotides: TGCAGTGCCTCACCGGTCTCTGGGGCCAACGTCCTGACTTTC. Encoded protein: CSASPVSGANVLTF.

With respect to this clonotype: Possible read error: a much larger clone is one base away. The gene calls are TRBV27 and TRBJ2-7, with TRBD2 matching 10 bases. This CDR3 is 13 amino acids long. Germline CDR1 is MNHEY and CDR2 is SMNVEV (reference sequence). Germline trimming cut 8 bases from V and 3 bases from J; bases unmatched to any gene: 4. CDR3 in amino acids: CASGLAEIYEQYF. The CDR3 DNA sequence: TGTGCCAGCGGACTAGCGGAAATCTACGAGCAGTACTTC.

This rearrangement joins TRBV19 to TRBJ1-5; 7 nucleotides match TRBD1. This CDR3 has 17 amino acids. The V gene's germline CDR1 is LNHDA and CDR2 SQIVND (reference sequence). The junction had 13 bases not matched to a gene; V was cut back by 7 bases and J by 1 base. CDR3 nucleotides: TGTGCCAGTACCCTCGGGACAGCACCTTTCAGCAATCAGCCCCAGCATTTT. It yields the protein CASTLGTAPFSNQPQHF.

Note on this clonotype: No conserved phenylalanine or tryptophan ends this CDR3, so it is likely a read error. The rearrangement links TRBV30 to TRBJ2-5; D might be TRBD2 (6 bases). Germline CDR1 GTSNPN, CDR2 SVGIG (reference sequence). The CDR3 totals 15 residues. V gave up 3 bases and J gave up 4 bases, with 18 bases separating them. The CDR3 region is CAWRSRQRGGETQYS. DNA for the CDR3: TGTGCCTGGAGATCCAGACAAAGGGGAGGAGAGACCCAGTACTCC.

This sequence joins TRBV19 and TRBJ2-2; no definite D call. Germline V lookup: CDR1 LNHDA, CDR2 SQIVND (reference sequence). Between the trimmed V and J ends, which lost 7 bases and 5 bases, there was a span of 8 bases. This CDR3 is 12 amino acids long. The CDR3 spells CASNWATGELFF. CDR3 bases: TGTGCCAGTAACTGGGCTACCGGGGAGCTGTTTTTT. Together with reference TRBV19 and TRBJ2-2, the CDR3 gives the full variable domain: DGGITQSPKYLFRKEGQNVTLSCEQNLNHDAMYWYRQDPGQGLRLIYYSQIVNDFQKGDIAEGYSVSREKKESFPLTVTSAQKNPTAFYLCASNWATGELFFGEGSRLTVL.

The sample holds many counts of this clonotype. Written as DNA, the CDR3 is TGTGCCAGCAGTTTTCCGGACAGGAGGACTAGGGGATACAATGAGCAGTTCTTC. This sequence encodes CASSFPDRRTRGYNEQFF. The chain joins TRBV28 to TRBJ2-1; D may match TRBD1 or TRBD2 (7 bases each). Trimming left V 3 bases short and J 4 bases short, with 22 bases between. The CDR3 totals 18 residues. Looked up from germline, CDR1 is MDHEN and CDR2 is SYDVKM.

This clonotype has at least ten counts. CDR3 in DNA: TGTGCCAGCAGCCCCGGACCGAACACTGAAGCTTTCTTT. The encoded protein is CASSPGPNTEAFF. This rearrangement joins TRBV7-3 to TRBJ1-1; D is undetermined. V gave up 5 bases and J gave up 1 base, with 8 bases separating them. Per the germline V gene, CDR1 is SGHTA and CDR2 is FQGTGA. The CDR3 is 13 amino acids.

A note on this clonotype: A far larger clone lies a single base away; this is likely a read error. The J gene is TRBJ2-3, the V gene TRBV7-2, with 9 positions matching TRBD2. Per the germline V gene, CDR1 is SGHTA and CDR2 is FQGNSA. The V segment lost 3 bases and the J segment 2 bases; nucleotides outside the gene matches: 3. The CDR3 consists of 15 residues. The DNA of the CDR3 is TGTGCCAGCAGCTTCGAGCGGGGGGCCACAGATACGCAGTATTTT. It yields the protein CASSFERGATDTQYF.

This clonotype was seen many times. V usage is TRBV20-1 and J usage is TRBJ2-5, with a tentative D call TRBD2 (5 bases). Trimming took off 7 bases at V and 1 base at J, with 10 bases between the two ends. CDR1 is DFQATT and CDR2 is SNEGSKA in the germline V gene (reference sequence). This CDR3 region has 12 residues. The CDR3 protein is CSGRGGQETQYF. CDR3 nucleotide sequence: TGCAGTGGACGAGGAGGCCAAGAGACCCAGTACTTC.

A remark on this clonotype: A much larger clone sits a single nucleotide away, making a read error possible. This rearrangement joins TRBV30 to TRBJ2-7; D perhaps matches TRBD2 (6 bases). The V and J ends lost 5 bases and 3 bases respectively, with 17 bases between them. Germline CDR1 GTSNPN, CDR2 SVGIG (reference sequence). This CDR3 is 14 amino acids long. CDR3 amino acids: CAWGTGTSNYEQYF. In nucleotides, the CDR3 is TGTGCCTGGGGAACCGGGACTTCGAACTACGAGCAGTACTTC. The whole variable domain, remainder taken from reference TRBV30 and TRBJ2-7, is SQTIHQWPATLVQPVGSPLSLECTVEGTSNPNLYWYRQAAGRGLQLLFYSVGIGQISSEVPQNLSASRPQDRQFILSSKKLLLSDSGFYLCAWGTGTSNYEQYFGPGTRLTVT.

A remark on this clonotype: A much larger clone lies a single base off, so this may be a read error. This chain joins TRBV28 and TRBJ2-7; unclear D gene. The CDR3 extends over 12 amino acids. Germline values: CDR1 MDHEN, CDR2 SYDVKM. V was clipped by 4 bases and J by 9 bases, with 13 bases between them. The chain's CDR3 is CASSSLSLAQYF. The CDR3 DNA sequence: TGTGCCAGCAGTTCGTTATCATTGGCGCAGTACTTC.

This clonotype has more than one count but fewer than ten. The chain combines TRBV20-1 with TRBJ2-2; D may be TRBD2 (5 bases). V dropped 6 bases and J dropped 2 bases, with 10 bases sitting between them. The CDR3 covers 13 residues. Germline loops: CDR1 DFQATT, CDR2 SNEGSKA (reference sequence). The CDR3 protein is CSARRTNTGELFF. DNA for the CDR3: TGCAGTGCGAGACGGACTAACACCGGGGAGCTGTTTTTT.

Many counts were recorded for this clonotype. The chain uses TRBV19 and TRBJ2-2; D unclear. Germline V CDR1 and CDR2: LNHDA, SQIVND (reference sequence). V dropped 8 bases and J dropped 7 bases, with 17 bases sitting between them. The CDR3 contains 14 residues. In DNA form, the CDR3 reads TGTGCCAGTTATGGGTGGCAGACCCGCGGGGAGCTGTTTTTT. Translated, it gives CASYGWQTRGELFF.

This clonotype was seen ten or more times. The V and J genes are TRBV7-2 and TRBJ2-6, with 8 nucleotides matching TRBD1. The V and J ends lost 1 base and 4 bases, in that order; junction bases with no gene match: 3. In germline, CDR1 is SGHTA, CDR2 FQGNSA. The CDR3 has 16 amino acids. For the CDR3, the DNA is TGTGCCAGCAGCTTAGGGACAGGGACCGGGGCCAACGTCCTGACTTTC. This encodes CASSLGTGTGANVLTF.

Turning to this clonotype: Since a much larger clone is just one base distant, this may be a read error. The chain employs TRBV7-2 and TRBJ2-1; 11 bases are shared with TRBD2. This CDR3 is built from 17 residues. The germline gives CDR1 SGHTA, CDR2 FQGNSA. The CDR3 DNA reads TGTGCCAGCAACTTAGTGACTAGCGGGACCGTGTACAATGAGCAGTTCTTC. Its protein product is CASNLVTSGTVYNEQFF. The variable domain in full, completed from reference TRBV7-2 and TRBJ2-1, reads GAGVSQSPSNKVTEKGKDVELRCDPISGHTALYWYRQSLGQGLEFLIYFQGNSAPDKSGLPSDRFSAERTGGSVSTLTIQRTQQEDSAVYLCASNLVTSGTVYNEQFFGPGTRLTVL.

Of note for this clonotype: It may be a read error: a sequence one base away is much more abundant. The rearrangement joins TRBV9 to TRBJ2-2; 9 positions match TRBD1. Germline V gene sequence: CDR1 SGDLS, CDR2 YYNGEE. The V and J ends lost 2 bases and 7 bases, in that order; junction bases with no gene match: 6. The CDR3 has 15 residues. The chain's CDR3 is CASSVTGGGLGELFF. CDR3 bases: TGTGCCAGCAGCGTGACAGGGGGGGGACTCGGGGAGCTGTTTTTT.

This clonotype was seen ten or more times. This chain joins TRBV11-1 and TRBJ2-5, with TRBD1 matching over 7 bases. This CDR3 spans 15 amino acids. V gave up 5 bases and J gave up 0 bases; unmatched junction bases: 6. The germline gives CDR1 SGHAT, CDR2 FQDESV (reference sequence). The CDR3 is CASSRATGNQETQYF. CDR3 coding DNA: TGTGCCAGCAGCCGCGCGACAGGGAACCAAGAGACCCAGTACTTC. Looking up the rest from reference TRBV11-1 and TRBJ2-5 gives the full variable domain: EAEVAQSPRYKITEKSQAVAFWCDPISGHATLYWYRQILGQGPELLVQFQDESVVDDSQLPKDRFSAERLKGVDSTLKIQPAELGDSAMYLCASSRATGNQETQYFGPGTRLLVL.

Notes on this clonotype: A much more abundant neighbour one base away suggests this may be a read error. The chain uses TRBV5-1 and TRBJ2-1, with TRBD2 matching 8 bases. The CDR3 is 17 residues long. V gave up 4 bases and J gave up 7 bases; unmatched junction bases: 16. Per germline, CDR1 SGHRS and CDR2 YFSETQ. As DNA, the CDR3 is TGCGCCAGCAGCCGCGCCCCTAGCGGGTGCCCCGAGAATGAGCAGTTCTTC. Encoded protein: CASSRAPSGCPENEQFF.

This clonotype has a count of ten or more. V usage is TRBV4-1 and J usage is TRBJ2-5, with TRBD2 identical over 8 bases. Germline values: CDR1 MGHRA, CDR2 YSYEKL. V lost 1 base and J lost 7; bases outside the gene matches: 14. The CDR3 is 17 residues long. This chain's CDR3 is CASSQVLIREGRLTQYF. The CDR3 DNA reads as TGCGCCAGCAGCCAAGTTTTGATTCGGGAGGGCCGTTTGACCCAGTACTTC.

Points on this clonotype: This may be a read error, as it is one base from a much larger clone. The chain uses TRBV6-4 and TRBJ2-2; 12 nucleotides agree with TRBD2. Per the germline V gene, CDR1 is MRHNA and CDR2 is SNTAGT. The CDR3 sequence is 15 residues long. The CDR3 DNA is TGTGCCAGCAGTGAGACTAGCGGGAGCACCAGGGAGCTGTTTTTT. Protein product: CASSETSGSTRELFF.

This chain connects TRBV27 to TRBJ1-1, with D possibly being TRBD1 (6 bases). V was clipped by 5 bases and J by 4 bases, with 14 bases between them. CDR3 length equals 14 residues. Germline-derived CDR1 and CDR2 are MNHEY and SMNVEV (reference sequence). This chain's CDR3 is CASSPYRVSTEAFF. CDR3 DNA sequence: TGTGCCAGCAGTCCCTACAGGGTGAGCACTGAAGCTTTCTTT.

This clonotype has more than one count but fewer than ten. The gene calls are TRBV6-1 and TRBJ2-7, with D unresolved. The germline CDR1 and CDR2 sequences are MNHNS and SASEGT. The CDR3 runs 14 residues. V gave up 8 bases and J gave up 1 base, with 15 bases separating them. This CDR3 is CASLTSEDSYEQYF. The CDR3 DNA is TGTGCCAGCCTCACGTCAGAGGATTCCTACGAGCAGTACTTC.

Comment on this clonotype: This likely came from a read error, as a far larger clone is one base away. The genes are TRBV7-2 and TRBJ2-7, with D possibly being TRBD1 or TRBD2 (5 bases each). CDR3 length: 15 amino acids. Germline V gives CDR1 SGHTA, CDR2 FQGNSA. CDR3 loop: CANSLAQGPSYEQYF. The CDR3 bases are TGTGCCAACAGCTTAGCGCAGGGACCGTCCTACGAGCAGTACTTC.

This clonotype was counted ten times or more. The V gene is TRBV10-3, the J gene TRBJ2-1; D is perhaps TRBD2 (5 bases). Germline V gene data show CDR1 as ENHRY and CDR2 as SYGVKD. Deletions cut 3 bases from V and 4 bases from J, with 13 bases between. The CDR3 runs to 15 residues. The CDR3 loop reads CAISDPWRVYNEQFF. CDR3 nucleotides: TGTGCCATCAGTGACCCGTGGCGGGTATACAATGAGCAGTTCTTC.

CDR3 protein: CAGSFPAYEQYF. CDR3 bases: TGTGCCGGAAGCTTCCCTGCGTACGAGCAGTACTTC. The chain uses TRBV11-2 and TRBJ2-7; no clear D gene. The CDR3 totals 12 residues. V dropped 11 bases and J dropped 4 bases, with 15 bases sitting between them. Germline lookup yields CDR1 SGHAT and CDR2 FQNNGV.